One and the same sample provided the 9 T cell receptor beta chains below, sequenced in a study of PD-1 blockade in classical Hodgkin lymphoma. With no exception, relapse followed autologous stem cell transplantation in all patients, and brentuximab vedotin exposure varied. Only in-frame clones appear in the TCRdb table, and some are missing; sequencing was by immunoSEQ multiplex PCR. The sample includes 25,000 to 30,000 clones, approximately 72% seen only once; the top ten take about 33%. The input for sequencing was peripheral blood mononuclear cells (PBMCs), taken before the second cycle of nivolumab. These receptor sequences come from a human donor with classical Hodgkin lymphoma.

The chain joins TRBV9 to TRBJ1-4; D possibly corresponds to TRBD1 (6 bases). The CDR3 has 18 residues. Germline values: CDR1 SGDLS, CDR2 YYNGEE. Between the trimmed V and J ends, which lost 0 bases and 2 bases, there was a span of 17 bases. DNA for the CDR3: TGTGCCAGCAGCGTAGCTTTGGCAGGGGTAGGCACTAATGAAAAACTGTTTTTT. It specifies CASSVALAGVGTNEKLFF.

V is TRBV28 and J is TRBJ1-6; D is perhaps TRBD1 (5 bases). CDR3 size: 13 residues. CDR1 MDHEN and CDR2 SYDVKM come from the germline V gene. Between the trimmed V and J ends, which lost 5 bases and 18 bases, there was a span of 20 bases. CDR3 bases: TGTGCCAGCAGTGACGATAGAGACAGCAACAACCACTTT. This gives the protein CASSDDRDSNNHF.

This rearrangement joins TRBV7-2 to TRBJ2-7, with no clear D. CDR3 length: 12 residues. Trimming cost V 1 base and J 4 bases, with 5 bases left between them. Germline V gene data show CDR1 as SGHTA and CDR2 as FQGNSA. CDR3 coding DNA: TGTGCCAGCAGCTTAGATGTGTACGAGCAGTACTTC. Its translation: CASSLDVYEQYF.

V usage is TRBV6-4 and J usage is TRBJ2-5; the match to TRBD2 covers 8 bases. Unmatched junction bases numbered 13, after V lost 6 bases and J lost 1 base. CDR1 MRHNA and CDR2 SNTAGT come from the germline V gene. The CDR3 runs 17 residues. CDR3 region: CASRVKLERGPQETQYF. CDR3 sequence (DNA): TGTGCCAGCAGGGTGAAACTTGAGCGGGGGCCCCAAGAGACCCAGTACTTC.

The chain uses TRBV5-1 and TRBJ2-1; the D gene is possibly TRBD1 (6 bases). This CDR3 is built from 15 residues. Germline loops: CDR1 SGHRS, CDR2 YFSETQ. With 5 bases removed from V and 0 bases from J, the gap between germline ends came to 12 bases. The CDR3 bases are TGCGCCAGCAGTCGGACAGTAAACTCCTACAATGAGCAGTTCTTC. This gives the protein CASSRTVNSYNEQFF.

This clone was detected once. Sequence at one end of the junction differs from germline and may be a read error. The rearrangement links TRBV2 to TRBJ1-3, with a tentative D call TRBD1 (5 bases). This CDR3 region has 15 residues. CDR1 SNHLY and CDR2 FYNNEI come from the germline V gene. CDR3 DNA sequence: TGTGCCAGCAGGGAAGCAGGGACGTCTGGAAACACCATATATTTT. The encoded protein is CASREAGTSGNTIYF.

The chain is built from TRBV5-4 and TRBJ1-1; 7 bases agree with TRBD1. Germline CDR1 is SGHNT and CDR2 is YYREEE (reference sequence). The CDR3 sequence is 16 residues long. V shed 4 bases, J shed 1 base, and the junction held 10 bases outside the gene matches. CDR3 sequence: CASSQQGWVPNTEAFF. DNA of the CDR3: TGTGCCAGCAGCCAACAGGGGTGGGTGCCGAACACTGAAGCTTTCTTT.

This chain links TRBV10-3 with TRBJ2-3, with TRBD2 identical over 16 bases. V trimming: 0 bases; J trimming: 9 bases; junction bases outside the gene matches: 3. The CDR3 runs 16 residues. Germline V gives CDR1 ENHRY, CDR2 SYGVKD. The CDR3 coding sequence is TGTGCCATCAGTGAGTCCGGGACTAGCGGGGGGGCAACGCAGTATTTT. Protein: CAISESGTSGGATQYF.

The chain is built from TRBV11-1 and TRBJ1-1; TRBD1 is a possible D gene (5 bases). The germline V gene encodes CDR1 SGHAT and CDR2 FQDESV (reference sequence). The CDR3 is made up of 15 amino acids. Between the trimmed V and J ends, which lost 5 bases and 0 bases, there was a span of 13 bases. Here the CDR3 reads CASSLLGGVNTEAFF. The CDR3 DNA sequence: TGTGCCAGCAGCCTGCTTGGGGGGGTGAACACTGAAGCTTTCTTT.